The present TCR beta chain was sequenced within a study of blood T cell repertoires in COVID-19. Background on the study: Sites across the United States, Italy and Spain contributed samples from acute and convalescent COVID-19.

CDR3 length: 17 amino acids. Germline V lookup: CDR1 MNHEY, CDR2 SMNVEV (reference sequence). V lost 7 bases to trimming and J lost 1 base, with 22 bases between them. A few counts support this clone. TCRdb's copy holds only in-frame clones and misses some; the assay was immunoSEQ multiplex PCR. The sample lists approximately 59,000 clones; about 80% were seen once. The clonotype comes from an elderly woman with acute or convalescent COVID-19. Input material: peripheral blood. This chain links TRBV27 with TRBJ1-1; D is undetermined. This CDR3 is CASTPLGRSWTNTEAFF. The CDR3 nucleotides read TGTGCCAGCACCCCCCTGGGGAGGTCTTGGACGAACACTGAAGCTTTCTTT.